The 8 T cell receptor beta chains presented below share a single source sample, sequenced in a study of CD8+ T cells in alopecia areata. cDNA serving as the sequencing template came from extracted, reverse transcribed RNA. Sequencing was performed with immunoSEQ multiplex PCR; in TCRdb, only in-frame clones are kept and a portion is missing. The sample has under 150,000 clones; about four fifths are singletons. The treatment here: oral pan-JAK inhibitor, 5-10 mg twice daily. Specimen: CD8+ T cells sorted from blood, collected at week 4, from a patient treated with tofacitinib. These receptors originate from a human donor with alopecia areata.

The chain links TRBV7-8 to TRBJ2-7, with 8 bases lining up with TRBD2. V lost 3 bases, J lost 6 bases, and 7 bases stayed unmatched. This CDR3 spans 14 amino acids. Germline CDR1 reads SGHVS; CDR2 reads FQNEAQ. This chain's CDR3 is CASSFSGGWGEQYF. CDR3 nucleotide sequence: TGTGCCAGCAGCTTCAGCGGGGGTTGGGGCGAGCAGTACTTC.

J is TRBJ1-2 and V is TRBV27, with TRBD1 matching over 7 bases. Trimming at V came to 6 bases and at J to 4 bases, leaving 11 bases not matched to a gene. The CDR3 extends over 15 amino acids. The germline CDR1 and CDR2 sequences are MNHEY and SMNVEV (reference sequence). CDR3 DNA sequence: TGTGCCAGCAGCTTGGGGGCAGGGGGAGGCTATGGCTACACCTTC. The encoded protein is CASSLGAGGGYGYTF.

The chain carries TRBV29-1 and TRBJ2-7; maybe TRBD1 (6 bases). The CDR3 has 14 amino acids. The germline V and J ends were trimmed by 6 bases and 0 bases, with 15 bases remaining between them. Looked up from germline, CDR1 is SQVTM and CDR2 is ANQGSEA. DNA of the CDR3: TGCAGCGTCCAGGACAGTTTAAGCTCCTACGAGCAGTACTTC. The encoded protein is CSVQDSLSSYEQYF.

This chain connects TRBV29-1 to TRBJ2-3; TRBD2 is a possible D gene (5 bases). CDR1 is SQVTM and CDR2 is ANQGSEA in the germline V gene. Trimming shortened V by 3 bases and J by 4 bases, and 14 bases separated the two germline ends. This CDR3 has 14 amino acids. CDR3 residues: CSVEGLAGADTQYF. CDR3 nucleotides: TGCAGCGTTGAGGGCCTAGCCGGTGCAGATACGCAGTATTTT.

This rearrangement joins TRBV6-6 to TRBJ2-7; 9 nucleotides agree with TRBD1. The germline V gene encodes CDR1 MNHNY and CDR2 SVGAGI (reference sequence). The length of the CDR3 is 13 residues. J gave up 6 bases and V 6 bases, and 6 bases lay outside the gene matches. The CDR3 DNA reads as TGTGCCAGCAGGGACCGGGACAGGGTCGAGCAGTACTTC. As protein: CASRDRDRVEQYF.

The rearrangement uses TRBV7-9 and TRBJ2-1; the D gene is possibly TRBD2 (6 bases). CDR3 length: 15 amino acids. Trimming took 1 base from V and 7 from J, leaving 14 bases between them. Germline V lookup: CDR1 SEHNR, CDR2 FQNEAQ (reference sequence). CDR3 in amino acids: CASSLVAGSGNEQFF. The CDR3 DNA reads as TGTGCCAGCAGCTTAGTGGCGGGGTCGGGGAATGAGCAGTTCTTC.

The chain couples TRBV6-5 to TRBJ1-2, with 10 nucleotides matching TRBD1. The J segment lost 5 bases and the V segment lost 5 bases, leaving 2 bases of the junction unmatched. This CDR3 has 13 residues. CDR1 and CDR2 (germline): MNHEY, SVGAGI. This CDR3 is CASSRTGGYGYTF. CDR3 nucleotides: TGTGCCAGCAGTCGGACAGGGGGTTATGGCTACACCTTC.

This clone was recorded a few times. This CDR3 is CASSLSTGGQPQHF. As DNA, the CDR3 is TGTGCCAGCAGTTTATCGACGGGGGGTCAGCCCCAGCATTTT. The chain has TRBV27 and TRBJ1-5, with D perhaps matching TRBD1 (5 bases). The CDR3 has 14 amino acids. V was trimmed by 0 bases and J by 6 bases, leaving 9 bases between them. Per the germline V gene, CDR1 is MNHEY and CDR2 is SMNVEV (reference sequence).